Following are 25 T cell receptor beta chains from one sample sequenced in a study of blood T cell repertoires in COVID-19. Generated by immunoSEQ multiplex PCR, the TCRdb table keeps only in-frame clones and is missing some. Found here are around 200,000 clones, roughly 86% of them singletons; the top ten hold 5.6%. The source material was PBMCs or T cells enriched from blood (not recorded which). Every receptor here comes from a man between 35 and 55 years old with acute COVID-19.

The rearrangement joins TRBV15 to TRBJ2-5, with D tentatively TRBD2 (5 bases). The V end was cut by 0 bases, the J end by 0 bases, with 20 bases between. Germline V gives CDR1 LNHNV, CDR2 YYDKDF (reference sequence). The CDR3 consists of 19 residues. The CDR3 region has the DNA TGTGCCACCAGCAGAGATTTCGGGGATGAACTAGTGTACCAAGAGACCCAGTACTTC. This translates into CATSRDFGDELVYQETQYF.

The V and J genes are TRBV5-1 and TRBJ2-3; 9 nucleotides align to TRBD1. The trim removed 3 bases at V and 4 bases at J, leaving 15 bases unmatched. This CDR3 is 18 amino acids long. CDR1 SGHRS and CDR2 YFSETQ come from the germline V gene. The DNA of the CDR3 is TGCGCCAGCAGCTGGTTCCCTAGACAGGGGGAAGATCCAGATACGCAGTATTTT. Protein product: CASSWFPRQGEDPDTQYF. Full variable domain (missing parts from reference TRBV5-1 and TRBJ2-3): KAGVTQTPRYLIKTRGQQVTLSCSPISGHRSVSWYQQTPGQGLQFLFEYFSETQRNKGNFPGRFSGRQFSNSRSEMNVSTLELGDSALYLCASSWFPRQGEDPDTQYFGPGTRLTVL.

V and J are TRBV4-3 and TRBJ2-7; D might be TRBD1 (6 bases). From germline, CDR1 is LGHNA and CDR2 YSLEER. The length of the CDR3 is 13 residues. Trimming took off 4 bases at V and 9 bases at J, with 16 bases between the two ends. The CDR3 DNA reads TGCGCCAGCAGCCCCAAAGGGGGTGATTGGCAGTACTTC. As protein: CASSPKGGDWQYF.

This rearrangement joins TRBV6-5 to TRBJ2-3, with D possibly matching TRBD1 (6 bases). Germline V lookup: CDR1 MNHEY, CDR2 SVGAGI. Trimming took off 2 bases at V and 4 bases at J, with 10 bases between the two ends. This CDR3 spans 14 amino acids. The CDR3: CASSYRGFSDTQYF. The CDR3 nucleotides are TGTGCCAGCAGTTACAGGGGGTTTTCAGATACGCAGTATTTT.

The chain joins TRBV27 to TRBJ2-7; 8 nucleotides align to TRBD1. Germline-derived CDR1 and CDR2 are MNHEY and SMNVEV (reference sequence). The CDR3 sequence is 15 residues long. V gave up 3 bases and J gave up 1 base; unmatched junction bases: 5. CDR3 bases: TGTGCCAGCAGTTTTTTGGACAGGGTTTCCTACGAGCAGTACTTC. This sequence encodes CASSFLDRVSYEQYF.

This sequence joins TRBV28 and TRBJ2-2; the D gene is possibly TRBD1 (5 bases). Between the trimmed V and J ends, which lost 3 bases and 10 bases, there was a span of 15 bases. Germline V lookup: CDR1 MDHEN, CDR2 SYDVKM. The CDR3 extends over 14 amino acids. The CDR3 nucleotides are TGTGCCAGCAGTTTCTCCAGGGTGGGTGAGGAGCTGTTTTTT. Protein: CASSFSRVGEELFF.

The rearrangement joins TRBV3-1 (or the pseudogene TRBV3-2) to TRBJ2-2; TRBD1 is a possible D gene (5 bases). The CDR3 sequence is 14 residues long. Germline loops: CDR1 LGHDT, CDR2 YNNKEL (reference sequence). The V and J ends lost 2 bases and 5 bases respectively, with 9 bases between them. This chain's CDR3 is CASSQQGFTGELFF. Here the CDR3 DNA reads TGTGCCAGCAGCCAACAGGGATTTACCGGGGAGCTGTTTTTT.

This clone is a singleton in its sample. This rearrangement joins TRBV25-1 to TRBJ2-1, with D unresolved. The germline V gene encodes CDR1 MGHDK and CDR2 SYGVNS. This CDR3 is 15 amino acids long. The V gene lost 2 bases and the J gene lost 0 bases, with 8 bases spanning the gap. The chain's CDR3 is CASSEGLSSYNEQFF. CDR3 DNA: TGTGCCAGCAGTGAAGGTCTAAGCTCCTACAATGAGCAGTTCTTC.

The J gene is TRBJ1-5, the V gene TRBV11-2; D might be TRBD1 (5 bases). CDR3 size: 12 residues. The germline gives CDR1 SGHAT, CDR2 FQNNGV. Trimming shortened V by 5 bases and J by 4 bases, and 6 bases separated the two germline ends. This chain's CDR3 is CASSGQNQPQHF. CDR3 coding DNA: TGTGCCAGCAGCGGACAAAATCAGCCCCAGCATTTT.

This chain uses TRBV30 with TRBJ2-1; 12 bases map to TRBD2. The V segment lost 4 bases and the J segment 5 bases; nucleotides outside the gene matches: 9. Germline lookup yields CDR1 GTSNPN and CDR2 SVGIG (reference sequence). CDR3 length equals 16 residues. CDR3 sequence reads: CAWTHGGLAGNNEQFF. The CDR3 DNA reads TGTGCCTGGACCCACGGGGGACTAGCGGGTAACAATGAGCAGTTCTTC.

CDR3 DNA sequence: TGTGCCAGTAGTATAGCGGCGGGACAGAGGTATTCACCCCTCCACTTT. Translating it yields CASSIAAGQRYSPLHF. The chain uses TRBV19 and TRBJ1-6; 7 bases are shared with TRBD1. Germline assignment: CDR1 LNHDA and CDR2 SQIVND (reference sequence). CDR3 length: 16 amino acids. Trimming took 1 base from V and 8 from J; bases not matched to a gene: 8.

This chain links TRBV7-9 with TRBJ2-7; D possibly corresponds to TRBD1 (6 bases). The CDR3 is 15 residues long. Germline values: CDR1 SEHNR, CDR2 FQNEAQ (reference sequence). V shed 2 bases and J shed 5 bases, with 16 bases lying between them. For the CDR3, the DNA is TGTGCCAGCAGCTTAAGGGCAGGGGAAACCCACGAGCAGTACTTC. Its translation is CASSLRAGETHEQYF.

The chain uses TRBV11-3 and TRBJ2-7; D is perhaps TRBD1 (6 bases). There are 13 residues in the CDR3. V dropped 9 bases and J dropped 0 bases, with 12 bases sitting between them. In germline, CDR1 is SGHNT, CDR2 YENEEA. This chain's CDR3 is CASARDNSYEQYF. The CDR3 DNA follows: TGTGCCAGTGCTCGGGACAACTCCTACGAGCAGTACTTC.

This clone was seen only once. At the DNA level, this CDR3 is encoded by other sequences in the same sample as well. The CDR3 protein is CASSYSGQGTGELFF. CDR3 DNA sequence: TGTGCCAGCAGTTACTCGGGACAGGGCACCGGGGAGCTGTTTTTT. The chain couples TRBV6-5 to TRBJ2-2; 9 positions match TRBD1. Trimming cost V 0 bases and J 4 bases; bases outside gene matches: 0. The CDR3 consists of 15 residues. Germline CDR1 MNHEY, CDR2 SVGAGI.

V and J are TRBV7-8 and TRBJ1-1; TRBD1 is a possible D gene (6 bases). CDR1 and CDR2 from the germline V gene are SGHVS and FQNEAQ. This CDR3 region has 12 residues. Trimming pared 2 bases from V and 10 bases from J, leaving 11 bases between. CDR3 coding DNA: TGTGCCAGCAGCTTACCTCGCAGGGGAGCTTTCTTT. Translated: CASSLPRRGAFF.

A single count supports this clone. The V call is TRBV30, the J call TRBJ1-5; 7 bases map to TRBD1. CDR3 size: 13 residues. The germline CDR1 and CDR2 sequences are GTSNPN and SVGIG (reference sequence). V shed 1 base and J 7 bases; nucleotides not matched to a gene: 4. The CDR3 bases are TGTGCCTGGAGTGGACAGGGTGGGCAGCCCCAGCATTTT. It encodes CAWSGQGGQPQHF.

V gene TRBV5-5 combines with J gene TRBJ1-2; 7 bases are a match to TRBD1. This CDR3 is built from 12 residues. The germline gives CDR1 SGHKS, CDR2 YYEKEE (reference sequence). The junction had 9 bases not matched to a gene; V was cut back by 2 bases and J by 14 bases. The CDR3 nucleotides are TGTGCCAGCAGCTTTATAACAGGGGTTCGGACCTTC. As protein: CASSFITGVRTF.

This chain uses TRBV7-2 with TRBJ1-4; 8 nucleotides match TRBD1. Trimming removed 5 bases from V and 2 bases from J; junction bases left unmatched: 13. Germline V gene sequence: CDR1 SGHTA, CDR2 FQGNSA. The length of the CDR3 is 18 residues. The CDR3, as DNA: TGTGCCAGCAGCCCGCGGACAGGGTGGGACGTGACTAATGAAAAACTGTTTTTT. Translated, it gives CASSPRTGWDVTNEKLFF.

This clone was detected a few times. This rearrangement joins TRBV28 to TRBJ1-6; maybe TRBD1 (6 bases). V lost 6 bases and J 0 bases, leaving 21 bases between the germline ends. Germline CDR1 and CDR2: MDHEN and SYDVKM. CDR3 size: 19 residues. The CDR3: CASRPRQEFSHSYNSPLHF. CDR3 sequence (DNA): TGTGCCAGCAGACCGCGACAGGAGTTTTCTCACTCCTATAATTCACCCCTCCACTTT.

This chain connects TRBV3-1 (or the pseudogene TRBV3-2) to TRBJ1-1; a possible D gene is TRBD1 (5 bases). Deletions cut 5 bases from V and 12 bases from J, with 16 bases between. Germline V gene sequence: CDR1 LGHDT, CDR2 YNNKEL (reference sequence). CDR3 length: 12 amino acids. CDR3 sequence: CASSTAGMSTFF. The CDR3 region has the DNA TGTGCCAGCAGCACCGCAGGGATGAGCACTTTCTTT.

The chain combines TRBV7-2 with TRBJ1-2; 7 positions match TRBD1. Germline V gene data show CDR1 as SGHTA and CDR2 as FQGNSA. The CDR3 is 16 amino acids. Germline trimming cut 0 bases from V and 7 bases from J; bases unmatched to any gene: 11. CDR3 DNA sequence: TGTGCCAGCAGCTTAGCGGCCAGGGGGGCTAGGGGTGGCTACACCTTC. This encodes CASSLAARGARGGYTF.

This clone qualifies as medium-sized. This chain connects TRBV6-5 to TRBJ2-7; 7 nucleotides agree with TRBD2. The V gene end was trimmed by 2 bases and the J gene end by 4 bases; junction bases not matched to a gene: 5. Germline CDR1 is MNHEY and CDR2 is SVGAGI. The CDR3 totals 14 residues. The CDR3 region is CASSYGLGKYEQYF. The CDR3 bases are TGTGCCAGCAGTTACGGACTAGGAAAGTACGAGCAGTACTTC.

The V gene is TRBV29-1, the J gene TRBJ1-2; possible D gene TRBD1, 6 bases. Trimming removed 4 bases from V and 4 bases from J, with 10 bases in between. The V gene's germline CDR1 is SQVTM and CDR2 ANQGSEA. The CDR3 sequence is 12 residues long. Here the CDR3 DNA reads TGCAGCGTTGGAAGGGGGTTCTATGGCTACACCTTC. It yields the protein CSVGRGFYGYTF. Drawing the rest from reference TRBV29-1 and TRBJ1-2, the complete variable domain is SAVISQKPSRDICQRGTSLTIQCQVDSQVTMMFWYRQQPGQSLTLIATANQGSEATYESGFVIDKFPISRPNLTFSTLTVSNMSPEDSSIYLCSVGRGFYGYTFGSGTRLTVV.

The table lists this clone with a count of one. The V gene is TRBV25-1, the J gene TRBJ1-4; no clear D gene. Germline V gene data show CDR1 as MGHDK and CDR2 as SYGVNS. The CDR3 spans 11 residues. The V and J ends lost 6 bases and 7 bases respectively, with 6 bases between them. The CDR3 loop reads CASSAIEKLFF. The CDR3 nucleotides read TGTGCCAGCAGCGCGATTGAAAAACTGTTTTTT.

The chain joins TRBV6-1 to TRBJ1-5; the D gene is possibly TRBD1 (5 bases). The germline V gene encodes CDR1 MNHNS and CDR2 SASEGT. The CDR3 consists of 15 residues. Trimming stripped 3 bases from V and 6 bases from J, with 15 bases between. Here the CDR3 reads CASSDPNRWGQPQHF. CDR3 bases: TGTGCCAGCAGTGACCCCAACAGGTGGGGTCAGCCCCAGCATTTT.